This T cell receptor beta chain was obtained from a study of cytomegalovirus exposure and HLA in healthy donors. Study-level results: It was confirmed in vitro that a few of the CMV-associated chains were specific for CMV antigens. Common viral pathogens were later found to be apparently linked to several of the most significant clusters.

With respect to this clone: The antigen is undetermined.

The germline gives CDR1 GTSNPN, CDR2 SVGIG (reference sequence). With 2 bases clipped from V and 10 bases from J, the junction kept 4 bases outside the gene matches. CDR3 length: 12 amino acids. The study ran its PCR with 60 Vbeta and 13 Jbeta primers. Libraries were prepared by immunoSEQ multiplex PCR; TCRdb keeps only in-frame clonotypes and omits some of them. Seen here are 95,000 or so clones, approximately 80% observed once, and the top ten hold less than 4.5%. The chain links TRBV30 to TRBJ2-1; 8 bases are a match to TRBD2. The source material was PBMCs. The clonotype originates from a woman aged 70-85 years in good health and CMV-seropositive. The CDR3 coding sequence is TGTGCCTGGAGTTCCCGACTAGCGGAGCAGTTCTTC. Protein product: CAWSSRLAEQFF.